The present TCR beta chain was sequenced within a study of regulatory T cells in long-lasting Graves disease. V was cut by 3 bases and J by 5 bases, with 16 bases left in between. There are 15 residues in the CDR3. Both iRepertoire HTBI primers and Arm-PCR of CDR3 regions were used to build the TCR beta libraries. TCRdb independently ran MiXCR on the multiplex PCR reads; one entry per CDR3 protein. This sample has 370,000 or so distinct CDR3 sequences, with roughly 17% found just once. Time point here: newly diagnosed GD, antithyroid drugs for less than 3 months. PBMC-derived RNA was used for the TCR library. This clonotype was picked up many times. The sample also formed part of further work on T cells in Graves' hyperthyroidism and ophthalmopathy.

The chain uses TRBV12-3 or TRBV12-4 and TRBJ1-2; tentatively, D is TRBD1 (5 bases). This specimen consisted of peripheral blood mononuclear cells (PBMCs), obtained at new diagnosis, from a patient treated with antithyroid drugs. This receptor was identified in a woman in her late teens or twenties with Graves disease. CDR3 in amino acids: CASSLVPGPSYGYTF. For the CDR3, the DNA is TGTGCCAGCAGTTTGGTTCCAGGGCCCTCTTATGGCTACACCTTC.